This T cell receptor beta chain was identified in a study of cytomegalovirus exposure and HLA in healthy donors. Study details: For the approximately 420 genotyped donors, roughly 80% fell within the Caucasian-associated ancestry cluster. Study-level points and caveats: In a later analysis, HLA-associated beta chains showed higher expansion and lower generation probabilities than comparable chains. Reports state that TCR beta sequences accurately predicted most subjects' HLA-A and HLA-B alleles.

The germline CDR1 and CDR2 sequences are SGHRS and YFSETQ. V was pared by 1 base and J by 3 bases, with 8 bases of the junction left unmatched. The CDR3 totals 16 residues. The PCR was carried out with 60 Vbeta primers and 13 Jbeta primers. TCRdb's table, derived via immunoSEQ multiplex PCR, lists solely in-frame clones and lacks some. Here the sample spans 95,000 to 150,000 clones, around 80% being singletons. About this clone itself: Its antigen is not known.

The chain carries TRBV5-1 and TRBJ1-1; 8 nucleotides line up with TRBD1. Sequencing was done on a sample of PBMCs. The sequence was obtained from a man between 25 and 39 years old in good health and CMV-seronegative. Here the CDR3 reads CASSLFYRGMDTEAFF. DNA for the CDR3: TGCGCCAGCAGCTTGTTTTACAGGGGGATGGACACTGAAGCTTTCTTT.